Below, 7 T cell receptor beta chains from the same sample are listed, as sequenced in a study of OX40 agonist ivuxolimab in advanced cancers. The repertoire was sequenced with immunoSEQ multiplex PCR; TCRdb's copy has only in-frame clones and lacks some. The data hold about 80,000 clones, with 94% observed a single time. Here the sequenced sample was CD4+ or CD8+ T cells sorted from blood, taken in a trial of the OX40 agonist ivuxolimab. These receptors all stem from an adult with an advanced solid tumor such as melanoma, head and neck, liver or kidney cancer.

CDR3 amino acids: CASSLLTPREVDEQFF. DNA for the CDR3: TGTGCCAGCAGCCTTCTTACTCCTAGGGAGGTCGATGAGCAGTTCTTC. The chain links TRBV27 to TRBJ2-1, with D possibly matching TRBD2 (6 bases). Germline CDR1 MNHEY, CDR2 SMNVEV (reference sequence). V shed 6 bases and J shed 8 bases, with 23 bases lying between them. The CDR3 totals 16 residues.

The chain is built from TRBV5-4 and TRBJ2-5; unclear D gene. CDR3 length equals 13 residues. V lost 0 bases and J lost 0, with 3 bases in between. CDR1 is SGHNT, CDR2 YYREEE, per germline (reference sequence). CDR3 residues: CASSLEHQETQYF. Here the CDR3 DNA reads TGTGCCAGCAGCTTGGAACACCAAGAGACCCAGTACTTC.

This chain links TRBV4-3 with TRBJ2-7, with D perhaps TRBD1 or TRBD2 (7 bases each). CDR1 is LGHNA and CDR2 is YSLEER in the germline V gene. This CDR3 is built from 15 residues. The CDR3 protein is CASGTGTADSYEQYF. The CDR3 DNA is TGCGCAAGCGGGACCGGGACAGCAGACTCCTACGAGCAGTACTTC.

The rearrangement joins TRBV5-5 to TRBJ2-7; possible D gene TRBD1, 5 bases. V was clipped by 2 bases and J by 2 bases, with 14 bases between them. Germline CDR1 SGHKS, CDR2 YYEKEE (reference sequence). The CDR3 has 15 amino acids. CDR3 nucleotides: TGTGCCAGCAGCTTCTCCGACAGCAACACCTACGAGCAGTACTTC. The encoded protein is CASSFSDSNTYEQYF. Full variable domain (outside the CDR3, taken from reference TRBV5-5 and TRBJ2-7): DAGVTQSPTHLIKTRGQQVTLRCSPISGHKSVSWYQQVLGQGPQFIFQYYEKEERGRGNFPDRFSARQFPNYSSELNVNALLLGDSALYLCASSFSDSNTYEQYFGPGTRLTVT.

The chain has TRBV11-3 and TRBJ2-2; 7 bases are a match to TRBD2. The CDR3 is made up of 16 amino acids. CDR1 is SGHNT, CDR2 YENEEA, per germline. J lost 1 base, V lost 5 bases, and 7 bases had no gene match. Written as DNA, the CDR3 is TGTGCCAGCAGCCCCCGGGGGGAGGGGAACACCGGGGAGCTGTTTTTT. Translated: CASSPRGEGNTGELFF. Using reference TRBV11-3 and TRBJ2-2 for the parts outside the CDR3, the full variable domain is EAGVVQSPRYKIIEKKQPVAFWCNPISGHNTLYWYLQNLGQGPELLIRYENEEAVDDSQLPKDRFSAERLKGVDSTLKIQPAELGDSAVYLCASSPRGEGNTGELFFGEGSRLTVL.

The chain is built from TRBV7-9 and TRBJ1-6; D is ambiguous. This CDR3 is built from 12 residues. In germline, CDR1 is SEHNR, CDR2 FQNEAQ (reference sequence). The V end was cut by 1 base, the J end by 12 bases, with 7 bases between. The CDR3 DNA reads as TGTGCCAGCAGCTTAGGGACGCTACCCCTCCACTTT. It is translated as CASSLGTLPLHF.

The V gene is TRBV9, the J gene TRBJ1-1; TRBD1 is a possible D gene (5 bases). CDR3 length: 15 amino acids. CDR1 is SGDLS and CDR2 is YYNGEE in the germline V gene. V was cut by 3 bases and J by 1 base, with 13 bases left in between. CDR3 in DNA: TGTGCCAGCAGCGCCTCCGGGACGGAGAACACTGAAGCTTTCTTT. This gives the protein CASSASGTENTEAFF.